These T cell receptor beta chains were read from a single sample in a study of blood T cell repertoires in COVID-19. The protocol was immunoSEQ multiplex PCR, while the TCRdb copy is restricted to in-frame clones and leaves out a portion. The sample includes approximately 77,000 clones, 80% of them seen just once. Specimen: peripheral blood. These receptors all come from a woman aged 70-85 years with acute or convalescent COVID-19. Each CDR3 is given with its conserved first and last residue. The order of the fields is clone size, J gene, V gene, D gene, CDR3 protein, CDR3 DNA. The D gene is left open where the match is weak. Only part of the rows carry a size: once, few, many, or a class if the clone is expanded.

>.|TRBJ2-3|TRBV5-1|TRBD2
CASSFGPGLATDTQYF
TGCGCCAGCAGCTTTGGCCCGGGACTAGCGACAGATACGCAGTATTTT
>.|TRBJ1-5|TRBV6-2/TRBV6-3|.
CASSYSLGAANQPQHF
TGTGCCAGCAGTTACTCCTTGGGGGCGGCCAATCAGCCCCAGCATTTT
>.|TRBJ1-4|TRBV7-2|TRBD1
CASSPGTAINEKLFF
TGTGCCAGCAGCCCGGGGACAGCCATTAATGAAAAACTGTTTTTT
>.|TRBJ2-4|TRBV10-1|TRBD1
CASSESQGAVTPAKNIQYF
TGCGCCAGCAGTGAGTCGCAGGGGGCGGTGACCCCAGCCAAAAACATTCAGTACTTC
>.|TRBJ1-5|TRBV5-8|.
CASRRQENQPQHF
TGTGCCAGCAGGCGACAGGAGAATCAGCCCCAGCATTTT
>.|TRBJ2-7|TRBV3-1/TRBV3-2|TRBD2
CASSQVGTRAPYEQYF
TGTGCCAGCAGCCAAGTAGGGACTAGGGCCCCCTACGAGCAGTACTTC
>once|TRBJ1-2|TRBV4-2|TRBD1
CASSQEAGAGTGGGYTF
TGTGCCAGCAGCCAAGAAGCCGGTGCCGGGACAGGAGGTGGCTACACCTTC
>.|TRBJ1-6|TRBV19|.
CASSMVGGGPHSPLHF
TGTGCCAGTAGTATGGTGGGAGGCGGCCCCCATTCACCCCTCCACTTT
>.|TRBJ1-4|TRBV15|.
CATSRTRGATNEKLFF
TGTGCCACCAGCAGAACCCGCGGGGCAACTAATGAAAAACTGTTTTTT
>.|TRBJ1-2|TRBV5-6|.
CASSLQGYGYTF
TGTGCCAGCAGCCTTCAGGGGTATGGCTACACCTTC
>.|TRBJ2-1|TRBV6-5|TRBD2
CASSPTSRLWEQFF
TGTGCCAGCAGCCCGACTAGCCGGTTATGGGAGCAGTTCTTC
>few|TRBJ2-7|TRBV23-1|.
CASSQGHLEQYF
TGCGCCAGCAGTCAAGGGCATCTCGAGCAGTACTTC
>.|TRBJ1-4|TRBV5-6|.
CASSRLGQREKLFF
TGTGCCAGCAGCCGATTGGGACAAAGAGAAAAACTGTTTTTT
>medium-sized|TRBJ2-5|TRBV3-1/TRBV3-2|.
CASSQVQDGTQYF
TGTGCCAGCAGCCAAGTACAGGACGGGACCCAGTACTTC
>.|TRBJ2-1|TRBV5-8|.
CASSSLPGTREQFF
TGTGCCAGCAGCTCTTTACCCGGGACTCGTGAGCAGTTCTTC
>.|TRBJ2-2|TRBV7-8|.
CASSITSAGVNTGELFF
TGTGCCAGCAGCATAACTAGTGCCGGGGTGAACACCGGGGAGCTGTTTTTT
>.|TRBJ2-1|TRBV7-8|TRBD2
CASSFSRGVTQNNEQFF
TGTGCCAGCAGCTTTAGTCGGGGGGTCACTCAGAACAATGAGCAGTTCTTC
>once|TRBJ1-2|TRBV19|TRBD1
CASSMGDRGHGYTF
TGTGCCAGTAGTATGGGGGACAGGGGGCATGGCTACACCTTC
>few|TRBJ1-1|TRBV19|.
CASSIDLGVGTEAFF
TGTGCCAGTAGTATAGATTTAGGGGTTGGCACTGAAGCTTTCTTT
>few|TRBJ1-5|TRBV18|.
CASSPSNSNQPQHF
TGTGCCAGCTCACCTTCTAATAGCAATCAGCCCCAGCATTTT
>.|TRBJ2-1|TRBV2|TRBD1
CASSRTGSSYNEQFF
TGTGCCAGCAGTCGGACAGGGAGCTCCTACAATGAGCAGTTCTTC
>.|TRBJ2-7|TRBV5-1|.
CASTWGDEQYF
TGCGCCAGCACCTGGGGGGACGAGCAGTACTTC